The clone carrying this TCR beta chain was observed at least ten times. Germline V lookup: CDR1 SEHNR, CDR2 FQNEAQ (reference sequence). Trimming removed 7 bases from V and 2 bases from J; junction bases left unmatched: 3. The CDR3 length is 15 residues. These data belong to a study of glioma-infiltrating T cells. The iRepertoire nested amplicon-rescue multiplex PCR amplified TCR alpha and beta CDR3s from RNA. One-step reverse transcription and amplification started from approximately 100-400 ng of tissue mRNA or PBMC total RNA. TCRdb passed the multiplex PCR reads through MiXCR, listing each CDR3 protein once. The sample has a few hundred thousand distinct CDR3 sequences, 35% to 45% seen once.

The sample was glioma tissue, nonneoplastic brain tissue, or PBMCs (not recorded which). The TCR comes from a human donor with low-grade glioma or glioblastoma, undergoing nonglioma brain surgery, or in good health (not recorded which). The chain couples TRBV7-9 to TRBJ2-3; 13 nucleotides line up with TRBD2. CDR3 residues: CASTGLAGDTDTQYF. In DNA, the CDR3 is TGTGCCAGCACCGGACTAGCGGGGGACACAGATACGCAGTATTTT.